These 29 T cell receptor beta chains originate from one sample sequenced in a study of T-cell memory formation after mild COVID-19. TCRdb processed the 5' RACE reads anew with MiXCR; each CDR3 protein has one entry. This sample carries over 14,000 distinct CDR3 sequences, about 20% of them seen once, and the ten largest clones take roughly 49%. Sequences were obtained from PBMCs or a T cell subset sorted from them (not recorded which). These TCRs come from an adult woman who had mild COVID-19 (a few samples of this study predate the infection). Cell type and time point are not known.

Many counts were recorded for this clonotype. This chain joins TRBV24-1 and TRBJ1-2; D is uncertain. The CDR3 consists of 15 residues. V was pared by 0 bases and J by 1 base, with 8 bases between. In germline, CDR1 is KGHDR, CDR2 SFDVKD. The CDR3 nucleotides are TGTGCCACCAGTGATTTGGGGATCCTTAACTATGGCTACACCTTC. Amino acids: CATSDLGILNYGYTF.

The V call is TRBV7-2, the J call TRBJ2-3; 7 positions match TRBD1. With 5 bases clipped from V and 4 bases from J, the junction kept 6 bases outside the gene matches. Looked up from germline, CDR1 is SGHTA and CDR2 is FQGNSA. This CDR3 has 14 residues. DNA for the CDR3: TGTGCCAGCAGCCGATTAGGGGGCGCAGATACGCAGTATTTT. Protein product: CASSRLGGADTQYF.

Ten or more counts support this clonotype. The CDR3 protein is CASSSPSPGTDTQYF. DNA of the CDR3: TGTGCCAGCAGCTCCCCTAGCCCCGGCACAGATACGCAGTATTTT. The chain has TRBV7-6 and TRBJ2-3; weak D call: TRBD2 (5 bases). This CDR3 is 15 amino acids long. The V gene's germline CDR1 is SGHVS and CDR2 FNYEAQ. V dropped 4 bases and J dropped 1 base, with 12 bases sitting between them.

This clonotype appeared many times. The CDR3: CATRGLGVYEQYF. Written as DNA, the CDR3 is TGTGCCACCAGGGGACTAGGCGTCTACGAGCAGTACTTC. This rearrangement joins TRBV24-1 to TRBJ2-7, with TRBD2 matching over 8 bases. The CDR3 spans 13 residues. Germline CDR1 and CDR2: KGHDR and SFDVKD. V lost 7 bases and J lost 3; bases outside the gene matches: 4.

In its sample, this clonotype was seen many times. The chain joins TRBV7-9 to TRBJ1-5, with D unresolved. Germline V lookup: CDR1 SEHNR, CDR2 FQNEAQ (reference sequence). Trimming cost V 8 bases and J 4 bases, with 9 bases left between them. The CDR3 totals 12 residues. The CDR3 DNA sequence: TGTGCCAGCGCGGGCGGAAATCAGCCCCAGCATTTT. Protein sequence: CASAGGNQPQHF.

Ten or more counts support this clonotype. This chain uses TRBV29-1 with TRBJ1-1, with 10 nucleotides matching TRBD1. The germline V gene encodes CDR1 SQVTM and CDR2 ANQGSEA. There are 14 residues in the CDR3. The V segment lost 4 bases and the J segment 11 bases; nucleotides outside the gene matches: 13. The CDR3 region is CSVAWGDRGGAAFF. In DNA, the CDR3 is TGCAGCGTTGCCTGGGGGGACAGGGGAGGTGCGGCTTTCTTT.

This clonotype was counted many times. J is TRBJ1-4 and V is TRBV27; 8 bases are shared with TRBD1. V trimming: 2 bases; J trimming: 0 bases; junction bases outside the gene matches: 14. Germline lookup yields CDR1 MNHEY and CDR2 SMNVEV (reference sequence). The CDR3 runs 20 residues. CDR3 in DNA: TGTGCCAGCAGTTTAGAGGGTCAGGGGGCTAGGTATGCAACTAATGAAAAACTGTTTTTT. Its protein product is CASSLEGQGARYATNEKLFF.

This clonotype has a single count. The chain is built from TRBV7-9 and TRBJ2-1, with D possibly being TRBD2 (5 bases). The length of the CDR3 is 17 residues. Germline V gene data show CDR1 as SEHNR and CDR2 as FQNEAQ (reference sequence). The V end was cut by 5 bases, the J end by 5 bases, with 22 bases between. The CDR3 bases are TGTGCCAGCAGCCAGGACTCGAGTAGCATGGGAAACAATGAGCAGTTCTTC. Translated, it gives CASSQDSSSMGNNEQFF.

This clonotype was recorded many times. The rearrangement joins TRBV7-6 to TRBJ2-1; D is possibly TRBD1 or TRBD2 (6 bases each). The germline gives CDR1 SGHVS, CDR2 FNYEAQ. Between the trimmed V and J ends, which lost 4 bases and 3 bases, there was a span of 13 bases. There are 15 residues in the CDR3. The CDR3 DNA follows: TGTGCCAGCAGCTCCCGGGGGCTACTCTACAATGAGCAGTTCTTC. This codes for CASSSRGLLYNEQFF.

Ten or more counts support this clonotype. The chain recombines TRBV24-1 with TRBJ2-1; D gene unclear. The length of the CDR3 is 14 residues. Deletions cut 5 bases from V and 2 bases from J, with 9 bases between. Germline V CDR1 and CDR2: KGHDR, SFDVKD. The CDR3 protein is CATSAQATYNEQFF. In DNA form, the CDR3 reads TGTGCCACCAGTGCGCAGGCTACCTACAATGAGCAGTTCTTC.

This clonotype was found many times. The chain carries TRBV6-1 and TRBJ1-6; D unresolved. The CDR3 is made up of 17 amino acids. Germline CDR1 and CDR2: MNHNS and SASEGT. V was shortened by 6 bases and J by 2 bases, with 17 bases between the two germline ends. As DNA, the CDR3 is TGTGCCAGCAGAGGAGGAGATCAGGAGGCCTATAATTCACCCCTCCACTTT. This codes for CASRGGDQEAYNSPLHF.

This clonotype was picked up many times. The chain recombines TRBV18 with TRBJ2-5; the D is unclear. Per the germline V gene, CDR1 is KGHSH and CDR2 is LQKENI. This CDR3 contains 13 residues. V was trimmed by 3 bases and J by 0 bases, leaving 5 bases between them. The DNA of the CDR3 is TGTGCCAGCTCACCTCTGCACCAAGAGACCCAGTACTTC. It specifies CASSPLHQETQYF.

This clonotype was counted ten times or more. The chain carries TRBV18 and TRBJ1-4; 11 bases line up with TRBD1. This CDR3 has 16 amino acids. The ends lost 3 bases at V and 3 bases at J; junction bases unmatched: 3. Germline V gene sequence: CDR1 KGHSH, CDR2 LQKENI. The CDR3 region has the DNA TGTGCCAGCTCACCGGGACAGGGGGTCCCTAATGAAAAACTGTTTTTT. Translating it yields CASSPGQGVPNEKLFF.

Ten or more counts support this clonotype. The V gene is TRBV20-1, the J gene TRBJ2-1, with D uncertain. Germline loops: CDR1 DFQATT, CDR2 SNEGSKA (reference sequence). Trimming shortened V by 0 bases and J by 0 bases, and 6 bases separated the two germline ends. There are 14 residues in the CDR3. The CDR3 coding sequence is TGCAGTGCTAGAGAGGTTAGCTCCTACAATGAGCAGTTCTTC. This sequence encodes CSAREVSSYNEQFF.

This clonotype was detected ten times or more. CDR3 nucleotides: TGCGCCAGCAGCTTCCAGGGCGGGGACGAGCAGTACTTC. Encoded protein: CASSFQGGDEQYF. The chain employs TRBV5-1 and TRBJ2-7; D perhaps matches TRBD2 (6 bases). Germline CDR1 and CDR2: SGHRS and YFSETQ. Trimming pared 2 bases from V and 5 bases from J, leaving 11 bases between. CDR3 size: 13 residues.

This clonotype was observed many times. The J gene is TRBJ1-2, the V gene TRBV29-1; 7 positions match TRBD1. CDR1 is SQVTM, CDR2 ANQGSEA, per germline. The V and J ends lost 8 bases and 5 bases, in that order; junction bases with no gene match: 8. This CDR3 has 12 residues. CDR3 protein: CSTETGVYGYTF. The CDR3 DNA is TGCAGCACCGAAACAGGGGTGTATGGCTACACCTTC.

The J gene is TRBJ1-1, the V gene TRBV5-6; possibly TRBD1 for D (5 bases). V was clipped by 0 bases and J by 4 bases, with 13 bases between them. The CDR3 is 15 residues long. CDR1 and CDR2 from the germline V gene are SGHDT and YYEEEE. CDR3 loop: CASSLGLRGATEAFF. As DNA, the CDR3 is TGTGCCAGCAGCTTGGGTCTTAGGGGAGCCACTGAAGCTTTCTTT.

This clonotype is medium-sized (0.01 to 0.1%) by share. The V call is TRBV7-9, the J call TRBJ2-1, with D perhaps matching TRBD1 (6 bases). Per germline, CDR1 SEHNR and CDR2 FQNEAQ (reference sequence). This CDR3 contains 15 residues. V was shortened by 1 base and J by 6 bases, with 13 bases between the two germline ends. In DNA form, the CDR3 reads TGTGCCAGCAGCTTAGTTACAGGGCCGGCCAATGAGCAGTTCTTC. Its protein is CASSLVTGPANEQFF.

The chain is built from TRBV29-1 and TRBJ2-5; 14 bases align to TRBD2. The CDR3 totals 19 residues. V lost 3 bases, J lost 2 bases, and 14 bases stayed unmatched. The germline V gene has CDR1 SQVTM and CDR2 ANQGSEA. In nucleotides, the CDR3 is TGCAGCGTTGAGCCTATGACTAGCGGGGGGGCCTACGGGCAAGAGACCCAGTACTTC. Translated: CSVEPMTSGGAYGQETQYF. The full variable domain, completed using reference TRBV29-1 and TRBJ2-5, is SAVISQKPSRDICQRGTSLTIQCQVDSQVTMMFWYRQQPGQSLTLIATANQGSEATYESGFVIDKFPISRPNLTFSTLTVSNMSPEDSSIYLCSVEPMTSGGAYGQETQYFGPGTRLLVL.

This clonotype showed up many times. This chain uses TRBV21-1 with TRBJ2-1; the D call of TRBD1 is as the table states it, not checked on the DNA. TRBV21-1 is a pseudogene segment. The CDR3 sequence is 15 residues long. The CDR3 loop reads CASAAWGQTYNEQFF. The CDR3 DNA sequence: TGTGCCAGCGCGGCCTGGGGCCAAACCTACAATGAGCAGTTCTTC.

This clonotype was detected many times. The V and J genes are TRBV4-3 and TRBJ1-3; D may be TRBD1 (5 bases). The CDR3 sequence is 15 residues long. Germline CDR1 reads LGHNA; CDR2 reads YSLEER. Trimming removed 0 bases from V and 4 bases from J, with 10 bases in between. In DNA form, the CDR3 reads TGCGCCAGCAGCCAAGAGCAGGGAGGAGGAAACACCATATATTTT. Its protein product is CASSQEQGGGNTIYF.

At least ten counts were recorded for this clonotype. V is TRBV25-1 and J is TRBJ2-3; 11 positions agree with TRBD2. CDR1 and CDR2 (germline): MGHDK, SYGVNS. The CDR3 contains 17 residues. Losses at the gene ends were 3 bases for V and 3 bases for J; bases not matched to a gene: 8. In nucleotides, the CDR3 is TGTGCCAGCAGTGAGGCACTAGCGGGGGTTTGGACAGATACGCAGTATTTT. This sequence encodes CASSEALAGVWTDTQYF.

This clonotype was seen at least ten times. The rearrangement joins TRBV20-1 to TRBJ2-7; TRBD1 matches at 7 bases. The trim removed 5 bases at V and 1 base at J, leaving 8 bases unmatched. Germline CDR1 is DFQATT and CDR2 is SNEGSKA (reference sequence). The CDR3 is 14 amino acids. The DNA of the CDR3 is TGCAGTGCTGCCGGGACAGCACTTTCCTACGAGCAGTACTTC. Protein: CSAAGTALSYEQYF.

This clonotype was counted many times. The CDR3 here is CASSLGGFDEQFF. CDR3 sequence (DNA): TGCGCCAGCAGCTTGGGGGGGTTCGATGAGCAGTTCTTC. The chain has TRBV5-1 and TRBJ2-1; either TRBD1 or TRBD2 may supply D (5 bases each). V was shortened by 0 bases and J by 8 bases, with 9 bases between the two germline ends. This CDR3 contains 13 residues. Germline CDR1 reads SGHRS; CDR2 reads YFSETQ. Looking up the rest from reference TRBV5-1 and TRBJ2-1 gives the full variable domain: KAGVTQTPRYLIKTRGQQVTLSCSPISGHRSVSWYQQTPGQGLQFLFEYFSETQRNKGNFPGRFSGRQFSNSRSEMNVSTLELGDSALYLCASSLGGFDEQFFGPGTRLTVL.

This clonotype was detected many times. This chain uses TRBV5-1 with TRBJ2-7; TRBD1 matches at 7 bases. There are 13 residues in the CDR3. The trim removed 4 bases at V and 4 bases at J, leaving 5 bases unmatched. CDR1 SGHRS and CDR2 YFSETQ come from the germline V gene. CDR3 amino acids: CASSQNRGYEQYF. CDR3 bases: TGCGCCAGCAGCCAAAACAGGGGATACGAGCAGTACTTC.

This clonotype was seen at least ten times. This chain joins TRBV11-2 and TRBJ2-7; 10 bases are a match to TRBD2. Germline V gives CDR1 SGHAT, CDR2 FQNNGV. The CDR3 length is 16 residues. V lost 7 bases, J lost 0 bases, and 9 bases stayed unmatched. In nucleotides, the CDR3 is TGTGCCAGCACCTATGGACTAGCGGAAATCTCCTACGAGCAGTACTTC. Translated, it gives CASTYGLAEISYEQYF.

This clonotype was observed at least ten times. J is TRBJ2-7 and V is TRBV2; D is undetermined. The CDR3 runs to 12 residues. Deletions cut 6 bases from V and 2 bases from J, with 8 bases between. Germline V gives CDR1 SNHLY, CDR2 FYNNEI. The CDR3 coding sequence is TGTGCCAGCAGCGCCTCTACCTACGAGCAGTACTTC. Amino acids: CASSASTYEQYF.

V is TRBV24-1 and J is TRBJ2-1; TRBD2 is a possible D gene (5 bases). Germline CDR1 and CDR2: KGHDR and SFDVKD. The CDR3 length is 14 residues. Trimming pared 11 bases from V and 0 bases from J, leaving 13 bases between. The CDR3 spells CAIQAASSYNEQFF. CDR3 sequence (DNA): TGTGCCATCCAAGCGGCGAGCTCCTACAATGAGCAGTTCTTC.

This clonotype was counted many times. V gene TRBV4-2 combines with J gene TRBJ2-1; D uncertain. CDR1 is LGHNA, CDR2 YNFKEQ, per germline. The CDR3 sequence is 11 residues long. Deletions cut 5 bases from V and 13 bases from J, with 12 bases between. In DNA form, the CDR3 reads TGTGCCAGCAGCGTCGGGCAAGGTCAGTTCTTC. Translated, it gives CASSVGQGQFF.